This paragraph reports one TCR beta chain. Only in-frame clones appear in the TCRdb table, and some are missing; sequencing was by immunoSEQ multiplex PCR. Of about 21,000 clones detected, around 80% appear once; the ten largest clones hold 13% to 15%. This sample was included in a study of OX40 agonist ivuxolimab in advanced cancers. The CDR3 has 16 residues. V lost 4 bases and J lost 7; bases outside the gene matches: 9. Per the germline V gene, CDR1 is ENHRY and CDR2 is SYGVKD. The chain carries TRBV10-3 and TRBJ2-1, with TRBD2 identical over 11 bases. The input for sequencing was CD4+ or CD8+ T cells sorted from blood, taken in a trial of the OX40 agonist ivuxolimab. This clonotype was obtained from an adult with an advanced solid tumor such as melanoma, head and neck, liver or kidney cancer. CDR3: CAISAITSGSSNEQFF. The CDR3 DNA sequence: TGTGCCATCAGTGCGATCACTAGCGGGAGTAGTAATGAGCAGTTCTTC.